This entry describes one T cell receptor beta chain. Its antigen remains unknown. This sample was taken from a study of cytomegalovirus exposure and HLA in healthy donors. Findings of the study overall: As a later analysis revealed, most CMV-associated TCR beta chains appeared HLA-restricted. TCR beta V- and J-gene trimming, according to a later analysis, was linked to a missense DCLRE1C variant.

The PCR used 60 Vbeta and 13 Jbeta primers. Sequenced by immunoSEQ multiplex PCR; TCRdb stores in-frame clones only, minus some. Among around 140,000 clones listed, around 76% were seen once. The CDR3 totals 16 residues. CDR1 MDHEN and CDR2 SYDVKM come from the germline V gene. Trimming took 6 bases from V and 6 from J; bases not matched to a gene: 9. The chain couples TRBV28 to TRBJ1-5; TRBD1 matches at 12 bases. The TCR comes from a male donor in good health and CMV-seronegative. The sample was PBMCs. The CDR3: CASRPTRDRGRQPQHF. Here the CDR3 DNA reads TGTGCCAGCAGGCCTACCCGGGACAGGGGGCGTCAGCCCCAGCATTTT.